This T cell receptor beta chain was found in a study of shared clonotypes between healthy human individuals. The repertoire was sequenced with immunoSEQ multiplex PCR; TCRdb's copy has only in-frame clones and lacks some. The repertoire holds about 2 million clones, with about 95% as singletons. The study, taken as a whole, reports: Expectations were that clonotype sharing among donors would be affected by sequencing depth.

Germline assignment: CDR1 MNHEY and CDR2 SVGAGI. The length of the CDR3 is 13 residues. V lost 4 bases to trimming and J lost 4 bases, with 10 bases between them. As concerns this clone: Its target is unknown.

J is TRBJ1-1 and V is TRBV6-5; D gene uncertain. The sequence derives from a man between 18 and 29 years old in good health. Sequences were obtained from naive CD4+ T cells sorted from blood. Noted subset: CD45RA+ positively selected. This CDR3 reads CASSSLAGTEAFF. The CDR3 nucleotides read TGTGCCAGCAGTTCCCTGGCGGGCACTGAAGCTTTCTTT.